This T cell receptor beta chain was recorded in a study of cytomegalovirus exposure and HLA in healthy donors. Study details: Across 300 to 400 genotyped donors, around 80% landed in the Caucasian-associated ancestry cluster. Overall study results and limits: Highly shared sequence variants in one cluster were likely a sequencing artifact.

V shed 0 bases and J shed 7 bases, with 12 bases lying between them. Germline CDR1 reads MGHDK; CDR2 reads SYGVNS. The CDR3 totals 14 residues. It was with 60 Vbeta and 13 Jbeta primers that the PCR ran. Method: immunoSEQ multiplex PCR; TCRdb's copy keeps in-frame clones and lacks some. This repertoire includes roughly 120,000 clones. Healthy bone marrow donors formed the donor group. Of note for this clone: Antigen unknown.

Sample: PBMCs. The receptor comes from a man aged 40-49 years in good health and CMV-seronegative. The genes are TRBV25-1 and TRBJ1-2; D is perhaps TRBD1 (6 bases). CDR3 region: CASSEYNRESGYTF. The DNA of the CDR3 is TGTGCCAGCAGTGAATATAACAGGGAGAGTGGCTACACCTTC.